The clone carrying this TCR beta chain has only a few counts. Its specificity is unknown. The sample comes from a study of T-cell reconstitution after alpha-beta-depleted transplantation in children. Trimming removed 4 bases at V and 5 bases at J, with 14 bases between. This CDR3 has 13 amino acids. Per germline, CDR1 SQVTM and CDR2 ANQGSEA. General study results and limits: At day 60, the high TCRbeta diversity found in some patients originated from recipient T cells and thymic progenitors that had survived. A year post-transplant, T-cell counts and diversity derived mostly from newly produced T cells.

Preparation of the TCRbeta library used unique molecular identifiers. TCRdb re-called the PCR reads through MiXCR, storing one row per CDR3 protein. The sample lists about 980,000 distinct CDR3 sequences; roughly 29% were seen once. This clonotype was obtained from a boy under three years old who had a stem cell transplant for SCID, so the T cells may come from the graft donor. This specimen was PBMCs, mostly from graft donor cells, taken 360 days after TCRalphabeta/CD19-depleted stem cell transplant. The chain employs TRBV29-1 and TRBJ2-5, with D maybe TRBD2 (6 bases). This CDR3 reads CSVVRGLPETQYF. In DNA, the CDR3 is TGCAGCGTTGTCCGGGGACTGCCGGAGACCCAGTACTTC.